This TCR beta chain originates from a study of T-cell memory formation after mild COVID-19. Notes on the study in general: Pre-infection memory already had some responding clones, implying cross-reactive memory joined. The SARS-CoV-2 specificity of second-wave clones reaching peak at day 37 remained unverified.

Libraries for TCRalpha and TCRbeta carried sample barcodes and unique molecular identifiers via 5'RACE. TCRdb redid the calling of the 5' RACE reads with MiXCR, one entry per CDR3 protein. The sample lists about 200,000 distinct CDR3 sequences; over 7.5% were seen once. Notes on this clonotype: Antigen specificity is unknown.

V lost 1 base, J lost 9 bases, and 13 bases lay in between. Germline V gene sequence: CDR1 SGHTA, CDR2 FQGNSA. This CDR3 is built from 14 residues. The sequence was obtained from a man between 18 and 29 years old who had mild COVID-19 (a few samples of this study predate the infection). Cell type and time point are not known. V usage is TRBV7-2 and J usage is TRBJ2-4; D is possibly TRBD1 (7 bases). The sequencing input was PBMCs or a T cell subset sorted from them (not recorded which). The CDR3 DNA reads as TGTGCCAGCAGCTTAGGGTATCAGGGGGGCATTCAGTACTTC. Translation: CASSLGYQGGIQYF.